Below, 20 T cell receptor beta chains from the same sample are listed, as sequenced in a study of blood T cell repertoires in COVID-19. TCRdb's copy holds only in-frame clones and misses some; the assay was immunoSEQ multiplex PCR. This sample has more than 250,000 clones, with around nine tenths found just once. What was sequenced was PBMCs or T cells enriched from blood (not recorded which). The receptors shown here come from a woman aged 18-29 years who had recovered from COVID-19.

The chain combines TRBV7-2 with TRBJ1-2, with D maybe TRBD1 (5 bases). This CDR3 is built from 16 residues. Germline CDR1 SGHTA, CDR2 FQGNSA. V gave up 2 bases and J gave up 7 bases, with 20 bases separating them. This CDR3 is CASSLRFVGGGSGYTF. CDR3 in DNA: TGTGCCAGCAGCTTAAGGTTCGTCGGGGGTGGATCTGGCTACACCTTC.

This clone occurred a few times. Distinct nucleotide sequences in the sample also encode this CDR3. The CDR3 protein is CASSEYSLTDTQYF. CDR3 nucleotide sequence: TGTGCCAGCAGTGAATATTCCTTAACAGATACGCAGTATTTT. J is TRBJ2-3 and V is TRBV25-1; D is unresolved. The CDR3 sequence is 14 residues long. Trimming took 0 bases from V and 3 from J, leaving 7 bases between them. Looked up from germline, CDR1 is MGHDK and CDR2 is SYGVNS.

Here the CDR3 DNA reads TGTGCCAGCAGTTACGTGGGGAGGCCCCAGCATTTT. Amino acid sequence: CASSYVGRPQHF. The V call is TRBV27, the J call TRBJ1-5, with D uncertain. V was shortened by 4 bases and J by 9 bases, with 10 bases between the two germline ends. This CDR3 region has 12 residues. Germline V gene data show CDR1 as MNHEY and CDR2 as SMNVEV (reference sequence).

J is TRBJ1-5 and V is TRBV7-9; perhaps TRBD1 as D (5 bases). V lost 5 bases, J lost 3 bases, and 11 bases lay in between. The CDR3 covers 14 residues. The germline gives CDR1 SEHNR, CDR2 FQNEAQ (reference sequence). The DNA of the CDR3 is TGTGCCAGCAGCCATGGGGCAGCCAATCAGCCCCAGCATTTT. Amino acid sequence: CASSHGAANQPQHF. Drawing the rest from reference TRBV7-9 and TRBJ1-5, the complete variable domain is DTGVSQNPRHKITKRGQNVTFRCDPISEHNRLYWYRQTLGQGPEFLTYFQNEAQLEKSRLLSDRFSAERPKGSFSTLEIQRTEQGDSAMYLCASSHGAANQPQHFGDGTRLSIL.

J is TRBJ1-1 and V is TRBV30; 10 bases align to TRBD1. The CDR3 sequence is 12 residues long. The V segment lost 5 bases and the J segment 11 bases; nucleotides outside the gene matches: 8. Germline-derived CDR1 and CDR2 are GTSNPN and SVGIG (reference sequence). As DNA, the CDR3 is TGTGCCTGGGCGACAGGGGGCAGAGTGGCTTTCTTT. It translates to CAWATGGRVAFF.

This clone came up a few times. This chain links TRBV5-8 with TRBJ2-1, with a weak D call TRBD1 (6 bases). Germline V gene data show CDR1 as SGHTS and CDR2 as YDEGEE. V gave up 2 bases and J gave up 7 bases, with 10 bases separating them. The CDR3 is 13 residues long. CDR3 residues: CASSFRGTNEQFF. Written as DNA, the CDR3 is TGTGCCAGCAGCTTTCGAGGGACAAATGAGCAGTTCTTC.

In DNA, the CDR3 is TGTGCCAGCAGCACGGGAGTACCCAGGGTCGAGCAGTACTTC. Amino acid sequence: CASSTGVPRVEQYF. The chain uses TRBV5-4 and TRBJ2-7; a weak D match, TRBD2 (6 bases). V was clipped by 4 bases and J by 6 bases, with 17 bases between them. The CDR3 has 14 amino acids. Germline V gene data show CDR1 as SGHNT and CDR2 as YYREEE (reference sequence). Full variable domain (remainder filled in from reference TRBV5-4 and TRBJ2-7): ETGVTQSPTHLIKTRGQQVTLRCSSQSGHNTVSWYQQALGQGPQFIFQYYREEENGRGNFPPRFSGLQFPNYSSELNVNALELDDSALYLCASSTGVPRVEQYFGPGTRLTVT.

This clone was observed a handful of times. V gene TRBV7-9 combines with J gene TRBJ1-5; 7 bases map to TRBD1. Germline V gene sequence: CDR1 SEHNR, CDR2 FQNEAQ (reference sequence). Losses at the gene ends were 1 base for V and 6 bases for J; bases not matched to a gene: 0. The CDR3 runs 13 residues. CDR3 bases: TGTGCCAGCAGCTTAGAGGGGGCTCAGCCCCAGCATTTT. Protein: CASSLEGAQPQHF. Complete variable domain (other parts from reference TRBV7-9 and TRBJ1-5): DTGVSQNPRHKITKRGQNVTFRCDPISEHNRLYWYRQTLGQGPEFLTYFQNEAQLEKSRLLSDRFSAERPKGSFSTLEIQRTEQGDSAMYLCASSLEGAQPQHFGDGTRLSIL.

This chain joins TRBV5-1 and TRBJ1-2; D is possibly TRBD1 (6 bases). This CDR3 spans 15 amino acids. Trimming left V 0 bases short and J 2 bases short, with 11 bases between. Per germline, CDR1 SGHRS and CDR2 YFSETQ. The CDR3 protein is CASSLAGGGNYGYTF. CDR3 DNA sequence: TGCGCCAGCAGCTTGGCTGGGGGCGGGAACTATGGCTACACCTTC. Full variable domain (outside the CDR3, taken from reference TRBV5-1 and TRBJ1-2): KAGVTQTPRYLIKTRGQQVTLSCSPISGHRSVSWYQQTPGQGLQFLFEYFSETQRNKGNFPGRFSGRQFSNSRSEMNVSTLELGDSALYLCASSLAGGGNYGYTFGSGTRLTVV.

CDR3: CASSVSPTDGYTF. CDR3 nucleotides: TGTGCCAGCAGCGTATCTCCCACGGATGGCTACACCTTC. The gene calls are TRBV9 and TRBJ1-2, with D hard to call. The CDR3 extends over 13 amino acids. Germline V gene lookup returns CDR1 SGDLS and CDR2 YYNGEE. The germline V and J ends were trimmed by 1 base and 6 bases, with 10 bases remaining between them.

The CDR3 loop is CASSFVTGQGSETQYF. CDR3 coding DNA: TGTGCCAGCAGCTTCGTTACCGGACAGGGGTCAGAGACCCAGTACTTC. The J gene is TRBJ2-5, the V gene TRBV11-3; TRBD1 matches 9 bases. The CDR3 is 16 residues long. The germline V gene has CDR1 SGHNT and CDR2 YENEEA. Unmatched junction bases numbered 9, after V lost 3 bases and J lost 4 bases.

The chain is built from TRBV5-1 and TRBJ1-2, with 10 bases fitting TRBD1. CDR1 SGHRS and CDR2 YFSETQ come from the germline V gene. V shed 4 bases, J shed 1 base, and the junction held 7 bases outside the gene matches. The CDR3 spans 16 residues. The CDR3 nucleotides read TGCGCCAGCAGCCTACTTAGGACAGGGGGTAACTATGGCTACACCTTC. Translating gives CASSLLRTGGNYGYTF.

This chain's CDR3 is CASSLQGSGYGYTF. CDR3 in DNA: TGTGCCAGTAGCCTTCAGGGGTCTGGATATGGCTACACCTTC. The rearrangement joins TRBV19 to TRBJ1-2, with a weak D call TRBD1 (6 bases). The V and J ends lost 6 bases and 5 bases respectively, with 16 bases between them. The CDR3 extends over 14 amino acids. Germline CDR1 is LNHDA and CDR2 is SQIVND (reference sequence).

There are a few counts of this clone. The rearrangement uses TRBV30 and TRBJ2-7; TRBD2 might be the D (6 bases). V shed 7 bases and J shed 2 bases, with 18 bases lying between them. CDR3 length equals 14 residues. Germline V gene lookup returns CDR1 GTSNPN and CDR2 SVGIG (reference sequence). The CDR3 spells CASDHGDSPYEQYF. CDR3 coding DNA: TGTGCCTCCGACCACGGGGACTCCCCCTACGAGCAGTACTTC.

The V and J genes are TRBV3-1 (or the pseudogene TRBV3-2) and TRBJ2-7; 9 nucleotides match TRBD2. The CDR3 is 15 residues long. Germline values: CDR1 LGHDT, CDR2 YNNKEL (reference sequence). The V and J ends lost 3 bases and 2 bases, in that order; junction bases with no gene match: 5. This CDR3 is CASSQGLAPPYEQYF. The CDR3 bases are TGTGCCAGCAGCCAGGGACTAGCTCCCCCCTACGAGCAGTACTTC.

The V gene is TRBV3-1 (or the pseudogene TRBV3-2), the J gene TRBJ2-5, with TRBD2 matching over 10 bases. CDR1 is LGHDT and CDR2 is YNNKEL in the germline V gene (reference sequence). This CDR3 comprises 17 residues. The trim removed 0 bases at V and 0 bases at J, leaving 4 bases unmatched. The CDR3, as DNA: TGTGCCAGCAGCCAAGAAAGCGGACTAGCGGACCAAGAGACCCAGTACTTC. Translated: CASSQESGLADQETQYF.

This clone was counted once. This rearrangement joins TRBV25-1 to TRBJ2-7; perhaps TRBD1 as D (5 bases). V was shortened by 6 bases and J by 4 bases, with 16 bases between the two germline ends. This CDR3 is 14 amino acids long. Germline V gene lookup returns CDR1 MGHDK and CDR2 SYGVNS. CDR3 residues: CASRDNPPRYEQYF. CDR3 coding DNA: TGTGCCAGCAGGGACAACCCCCCCCGGTACGAGCAGTACTTC.

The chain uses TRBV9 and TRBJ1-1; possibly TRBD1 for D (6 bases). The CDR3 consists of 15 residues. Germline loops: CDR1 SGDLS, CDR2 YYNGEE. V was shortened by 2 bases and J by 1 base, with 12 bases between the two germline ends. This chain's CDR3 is CASSVGVGQNTEAFF. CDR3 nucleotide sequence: TGTGCCAGCAGCGTGGGAGTGGGACAGAACACTGAAGCTTTCTTT.

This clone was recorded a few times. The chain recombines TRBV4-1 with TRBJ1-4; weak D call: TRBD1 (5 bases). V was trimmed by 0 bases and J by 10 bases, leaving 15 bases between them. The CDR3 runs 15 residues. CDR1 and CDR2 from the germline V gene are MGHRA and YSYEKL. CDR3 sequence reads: CASSQDPVAGGKLFF. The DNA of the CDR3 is TGCGCCAGCAGCCAAGATCCGGTCGCGGGGGGAAAACTGTTTTTT.

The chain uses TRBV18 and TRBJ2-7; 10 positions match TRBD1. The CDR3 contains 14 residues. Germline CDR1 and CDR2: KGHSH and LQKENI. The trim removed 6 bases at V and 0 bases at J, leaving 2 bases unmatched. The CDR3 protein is CASSRTGGSYEQYF. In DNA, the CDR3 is TGTGCCAGCTCCCGGACAGGGGGCTCCTACGAGCAGTACTTC.